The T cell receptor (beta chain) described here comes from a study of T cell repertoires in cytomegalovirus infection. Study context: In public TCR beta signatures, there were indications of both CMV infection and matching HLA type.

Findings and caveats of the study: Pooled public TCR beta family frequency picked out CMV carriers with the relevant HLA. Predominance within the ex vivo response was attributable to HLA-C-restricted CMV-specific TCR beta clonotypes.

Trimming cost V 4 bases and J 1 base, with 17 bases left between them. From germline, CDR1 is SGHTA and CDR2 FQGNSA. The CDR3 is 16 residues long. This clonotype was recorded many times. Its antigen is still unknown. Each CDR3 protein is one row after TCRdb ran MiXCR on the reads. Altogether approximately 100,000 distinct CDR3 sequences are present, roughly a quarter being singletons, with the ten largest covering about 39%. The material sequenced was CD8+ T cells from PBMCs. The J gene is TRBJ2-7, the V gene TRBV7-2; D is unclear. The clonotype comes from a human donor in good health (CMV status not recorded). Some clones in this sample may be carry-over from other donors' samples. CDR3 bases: TGTGCCAGCAGCTCCAACGCAGGTCCCTTATCCTACGAGCAGTACTTC. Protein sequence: CASSSNAGPLSYEQYF.